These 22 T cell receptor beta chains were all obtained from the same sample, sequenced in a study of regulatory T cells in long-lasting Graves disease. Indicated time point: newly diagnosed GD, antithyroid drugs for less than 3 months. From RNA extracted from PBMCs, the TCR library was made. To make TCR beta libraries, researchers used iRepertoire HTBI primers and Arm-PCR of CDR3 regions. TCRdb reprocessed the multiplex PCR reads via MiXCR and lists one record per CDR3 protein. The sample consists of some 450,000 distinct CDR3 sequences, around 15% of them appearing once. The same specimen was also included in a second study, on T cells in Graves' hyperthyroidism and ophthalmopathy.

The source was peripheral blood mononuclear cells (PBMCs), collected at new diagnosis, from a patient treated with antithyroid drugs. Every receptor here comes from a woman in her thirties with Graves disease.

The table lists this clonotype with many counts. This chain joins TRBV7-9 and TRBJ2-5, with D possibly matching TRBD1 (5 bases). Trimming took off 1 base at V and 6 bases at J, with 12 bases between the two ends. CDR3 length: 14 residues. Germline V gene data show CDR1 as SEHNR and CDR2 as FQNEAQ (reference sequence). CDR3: CASSLGARAKTQYF. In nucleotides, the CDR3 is TGTGCCAGCAGCTTAGGGGCCAGGGCAAAGACCCAGTACTTC.

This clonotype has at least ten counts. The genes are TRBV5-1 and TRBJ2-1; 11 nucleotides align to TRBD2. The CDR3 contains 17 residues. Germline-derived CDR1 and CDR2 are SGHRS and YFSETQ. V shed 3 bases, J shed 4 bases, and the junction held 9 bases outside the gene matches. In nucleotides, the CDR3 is TGCGCCAGCAGCTCGCCTCCCGGGACTAGCGGTTACAATGAGCAGTTCTTC. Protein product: CASSSPPGTSGYNEQFF.

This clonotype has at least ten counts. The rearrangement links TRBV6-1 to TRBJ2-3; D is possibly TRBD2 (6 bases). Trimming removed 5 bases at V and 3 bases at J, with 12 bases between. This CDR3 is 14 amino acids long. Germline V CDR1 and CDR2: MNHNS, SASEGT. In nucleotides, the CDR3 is TGTGCCAGCAGTCTAAGACTAGAAACAGATACGCAGTATTTT. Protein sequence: CASSLRLETDTQYF.

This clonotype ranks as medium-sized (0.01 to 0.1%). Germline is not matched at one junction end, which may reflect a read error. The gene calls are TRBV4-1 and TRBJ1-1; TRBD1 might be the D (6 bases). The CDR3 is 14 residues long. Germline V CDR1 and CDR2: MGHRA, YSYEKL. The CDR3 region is CASSRLRGNTEAFF. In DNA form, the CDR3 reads TGTGCCAGCAGCCGACTCAGGGGGAACACTGAAGCTTTCTTT.

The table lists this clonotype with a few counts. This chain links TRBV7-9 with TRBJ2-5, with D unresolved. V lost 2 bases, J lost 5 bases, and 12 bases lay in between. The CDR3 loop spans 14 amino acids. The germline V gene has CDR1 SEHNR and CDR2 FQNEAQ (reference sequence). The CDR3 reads CASSLQGPAETQYF. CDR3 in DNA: TGTGCCAGCAGCTTACAAGGGCCCGCGGAGACCCAGTACTTC.

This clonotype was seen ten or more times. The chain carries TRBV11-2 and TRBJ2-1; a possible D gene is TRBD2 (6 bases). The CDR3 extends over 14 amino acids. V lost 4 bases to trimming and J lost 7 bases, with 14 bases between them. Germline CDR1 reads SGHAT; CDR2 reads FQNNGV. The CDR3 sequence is CASSSFTRGNEQFF. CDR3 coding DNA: TGTGCCAGCAGCTCTTTCACTCGGGGGAATGAGCAGTTCTTC.

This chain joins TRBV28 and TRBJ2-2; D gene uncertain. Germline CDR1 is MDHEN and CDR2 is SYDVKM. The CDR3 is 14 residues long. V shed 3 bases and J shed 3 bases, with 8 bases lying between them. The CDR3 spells CASSFSTYTGELFF. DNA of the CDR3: TGTGCCAGCAGTTTTAGCACCTACACCGGGGAGCTGTTTTTT.

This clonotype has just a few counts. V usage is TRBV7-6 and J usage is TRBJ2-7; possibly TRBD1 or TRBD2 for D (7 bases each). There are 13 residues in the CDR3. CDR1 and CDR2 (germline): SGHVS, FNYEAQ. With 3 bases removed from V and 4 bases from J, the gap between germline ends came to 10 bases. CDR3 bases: TGTGCCAGCAGCTTCCAGGGGGGGTACGAGCAGTACTTC. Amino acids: CASSFQGGYEQYF.

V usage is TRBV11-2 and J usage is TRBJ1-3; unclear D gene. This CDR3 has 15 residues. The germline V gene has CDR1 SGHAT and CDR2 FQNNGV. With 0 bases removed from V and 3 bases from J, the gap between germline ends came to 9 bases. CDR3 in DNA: TGTGCCAGCAGCTTAGACCGGGTCTTTGGAAACACCATATATTTT. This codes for CASSLDRVFGNTIYF.

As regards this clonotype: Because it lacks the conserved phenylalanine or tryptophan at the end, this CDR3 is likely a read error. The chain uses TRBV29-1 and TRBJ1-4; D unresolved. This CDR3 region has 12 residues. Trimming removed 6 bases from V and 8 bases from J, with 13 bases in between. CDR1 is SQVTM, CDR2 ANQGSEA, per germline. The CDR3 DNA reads TGCAGCGTCCTACCCCACGGGGAAAAACTGTTTCTT. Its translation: CSVLPHGEKLFL.

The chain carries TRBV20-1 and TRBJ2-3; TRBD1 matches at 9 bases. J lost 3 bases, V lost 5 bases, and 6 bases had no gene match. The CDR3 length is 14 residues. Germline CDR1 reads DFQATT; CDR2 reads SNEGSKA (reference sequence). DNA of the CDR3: TGCAGTGCTGGGGACAGGGAGGTTACAGATACGCAGTATTTT. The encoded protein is CSAGDREVTDTQYF.

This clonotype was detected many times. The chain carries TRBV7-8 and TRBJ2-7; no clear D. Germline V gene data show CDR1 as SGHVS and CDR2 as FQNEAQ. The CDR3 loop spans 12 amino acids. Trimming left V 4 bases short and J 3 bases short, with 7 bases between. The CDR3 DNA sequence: TGTGCCAGCAGCTCCAACCTCTACGAGCAGTACTTC. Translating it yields CASSSNLYEQYF.

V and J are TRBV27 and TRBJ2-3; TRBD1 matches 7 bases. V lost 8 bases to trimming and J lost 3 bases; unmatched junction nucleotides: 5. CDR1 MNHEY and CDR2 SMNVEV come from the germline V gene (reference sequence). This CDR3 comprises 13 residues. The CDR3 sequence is CASLGGWTDTQYF. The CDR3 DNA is TGTGCCAGCCTAGGGGGCTGGACAGATACGCAGTATTTT.

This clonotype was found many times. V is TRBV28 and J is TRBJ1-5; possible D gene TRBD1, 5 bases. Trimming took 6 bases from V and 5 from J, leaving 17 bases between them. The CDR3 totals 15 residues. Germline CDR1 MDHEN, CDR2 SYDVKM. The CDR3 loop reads CASRDQQPGDQPQHF. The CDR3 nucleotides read TGTGCCAGCAGAGATCAGCAGCCGGGGGATCAGCCCCAGCATTTT.

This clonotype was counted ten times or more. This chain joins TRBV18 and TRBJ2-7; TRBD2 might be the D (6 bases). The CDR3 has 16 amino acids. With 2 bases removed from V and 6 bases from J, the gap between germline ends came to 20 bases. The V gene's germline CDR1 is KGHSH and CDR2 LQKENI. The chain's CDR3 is CASSPDVLPGGSEQYF. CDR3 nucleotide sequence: TGTGCCAGCTCACCAGATGTGCTCCCAGGAGGGAGCGAGCAGTACTTC.

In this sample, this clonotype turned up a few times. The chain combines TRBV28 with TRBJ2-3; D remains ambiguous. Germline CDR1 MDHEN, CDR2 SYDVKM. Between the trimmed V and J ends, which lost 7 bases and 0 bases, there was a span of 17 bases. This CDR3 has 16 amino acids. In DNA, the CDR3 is TGTGCCAGCACCCCAGGTTTGGGAATTAGCACAGATACGCAGTATTTT. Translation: CASTPGLGISTDTQYF.

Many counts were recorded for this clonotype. The CDR3 reads CASSLARSEQFF. The CDR3 coding sequence is TGTGCCAGCAGCTTGGCCCGCAGTGAGCAGTTCTTC. This rearrangement joins TRBV5-4 to TRBJ2-1; D unresolved. The CDR3 covers 12 residues. CDR1 SGHNT and CDR2 YYREEE come from the germline V gene (reference sequence). Trimming stripped 0 bases from V and 9 bases from J, with 7 bases between.

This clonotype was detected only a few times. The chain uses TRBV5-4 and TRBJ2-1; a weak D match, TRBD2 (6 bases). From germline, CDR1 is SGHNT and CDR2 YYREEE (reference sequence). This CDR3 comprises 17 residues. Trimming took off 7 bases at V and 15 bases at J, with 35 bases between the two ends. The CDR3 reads CASGGPRVPNEAPNLFF. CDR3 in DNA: TGTGCCAGCGGAGGGCCCCGAGTCCCCAATGAGGCACCAAATTTGTTCTTC.

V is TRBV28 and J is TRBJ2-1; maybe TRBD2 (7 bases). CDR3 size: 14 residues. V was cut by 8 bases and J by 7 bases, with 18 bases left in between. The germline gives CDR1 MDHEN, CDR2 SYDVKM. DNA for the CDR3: TGTGCCAGCGGACACGGGGGGCGTGTGAATGAGCAGTTCTTC. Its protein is CASGHGGRVNEQFF.

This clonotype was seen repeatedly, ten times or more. The CDR3 loop reads CASSLRTSGRDPNEQFF. The CDR3 coding sequence is TGTGCCAGCAGTTTAAGGACTAGCGGGAGAGACCCTAATGAGCAGTTCTTC. This chain links TRBV12-3 or TRBV12-4 with TRBJ2-1; 13 nucleotides agree with TRBD2. J lost 7 bases, V lost 2 bases, and 8 bases had no gene match. This CDR3 comprises 17 residues.

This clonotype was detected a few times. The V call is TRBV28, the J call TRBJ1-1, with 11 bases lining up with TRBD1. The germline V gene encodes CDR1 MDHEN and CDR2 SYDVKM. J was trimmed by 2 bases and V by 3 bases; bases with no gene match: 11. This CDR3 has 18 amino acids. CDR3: CASSLFQAGQGGNTEAFF. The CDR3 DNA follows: TGTGCCAGCAGTTTGTTCCAGGCGGGACAGGGGGGAAACACTGAAGCTTTCTTT. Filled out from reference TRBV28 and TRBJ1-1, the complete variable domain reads DVKVTQSSRYLVKRTGEKVFLECVQDMDHENMFWYRQDPGLGLRLIYFSYDVKMKEKGDIPEGYSVSREKKERFSLILESASTNQTSMYLCASSLFQAGQGGNTEAFFGQGTRLTVV.

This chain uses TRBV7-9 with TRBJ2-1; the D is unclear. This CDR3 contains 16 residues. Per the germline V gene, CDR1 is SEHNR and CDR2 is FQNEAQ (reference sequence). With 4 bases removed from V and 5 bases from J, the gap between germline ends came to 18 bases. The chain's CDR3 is CASSSNLGQPNNEQFF. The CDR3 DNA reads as TGTGCCAGCAGCTCAAATCTGGGCCAGCCAAACAATGAGCAGTTCTTC. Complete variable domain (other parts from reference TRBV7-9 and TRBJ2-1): DTGVSQNPRHKITKRGQNVTFRCDPISEHNRLYWYRQTLGQGPEFLTYFQNEAQLEKSRLLSDRFSAERPKGSFSTLEIQRTEQGDSAMYLCASSSNLGQPNNEQFFGPGTRLTVL.